This T cell receptor beta chain was sequenced in a study of cytomegalovirus exposure and HLA in healthy donors. PCR amplification relied on 60 Vbeta primers (plus 13 Jbeta primers). The protocol was immunoSEQ multiplex PCR, while the TCRdb copy is restricted to in-frame clones and leaves out a portion. The sample records some 70,000 clones, roughly 86% being singletons. Germline CDR1 and CDR2: SGHVS and FQNEAQ. CDR3 length: 15 residues. V lost 1 base to trimming and J lost 2 bases, with 11 bases between them. This clone has a single count. The receptor was isolated from a young man in good health and CMV-seronegative. This sequence joins TRBV7-8 and TRBJ1-1; no firm D call. The sequencing sample was made of PBMCs. CDR3 DNA: TGTGCCAGCAGCTTAGGCGGTGCCACTAACACTGAAGCTTTCTTT. It codes for CASSLGGATNTEAFF.